The 19 T cell receptor beta chains below were found in one sample sequenced in a study of blood T cell repertoires in COVID-19. Assay used: immunoSEQ multiplex PCR; TCRdb lists only in-frame clones, some missing. The table includes under 200,000 clones, just under 90% detected once. Material: peripheral blood. The source is a woman in her 70s with COVID-19, enrolled during active disease.

To note about this clone: The junction differs from germline at one of its ends, possibly a read error. The J gene is TRBJ1-5, the V gene TRBV6-1; 7 bases match TRBD1. The CDR3 length is 15 residues. The germline CDR1 and CDR2 sequences are MNHNS and SASEGT. DNA for the CDR3: TGTGCCAGCAGGGAAGGCAGGGGGAGGAATCAGCCCCAGCATTTT. It specifies CASREGRGRNQPQHF.

This clone came up once. This chain uses TRBV9 with TRBJ2-3; 10 bases line up with TRBD2. Trimming at V came to 1 base and at J to 4 bases, leaving 9 bases not matched to a gene. The V gene's germline CDR1 is SGDLS and CDR2 YYNGEE. This CDR3 region has 17 residues. Here the CDR3 DNA reads TGTGCCAGCAGCGTACCCAGGGCTAGCGGGGGAGCAGATACGCAGTATTTT. Protein product: CASSVPRASGGADTQYF. The full variable domain, its missing parts supplied by reference TRBV9 and TRBJ2-3, is DSGVTQTPKHLITATGQRVTLRCSPRSGDLSVYWYQQSLDQGLQFLIQYYNGEERAKGNILERFSAQQFPDLHSELNLSSLELGDSALYFCASSVPRASGGADTQYFGPGTRLTVL.

The V call is TRBV19, the J call TRBJ1-3; 9 positions match TRBD1. V lost 9 bases, J lost 0 bases, and 6 bases stayed unmatched. In germline, CDR1 is LNHDA, CDR2 SQIVND (reference sequence). This CDR3 comprises 15 residues. CDR3 sequence: CASGQGPGSGNTIYF. CDR3 bases: TGTGCCAGCGGACAGGGGCCGGGCTCTGGAAACACCATATATTTT.

This chain links TRBV2 with TRBJ1-5; tentatively, D is TRBD1 (5 bases). The V gene lost 5 bases and the J gene lost 5 bases, with 10 bases spanning the gap. Germline V lookup: CDR1 SNHLY, CDR2 FYNNEI. The CDR3 is 13 residues long. The CDR3 reads CASSQGRDQPQHF. In nucleotides, the CDR3 is TGTGCCAGCAGTCAGGGTAGGGATCAGCCCCAGCATTTT.

The chain combines TRBV19 with TRBJ1-1; D is possibly TRBD1 (6 bases). The germline V gene has CDR1 LNHDA and CDR2 SQIVND (reference sequence). The CDR3 runs 16 residues. Trimming removed 4 bases from V and 2 bases from J, with 17 bases in between. CDR3 sequence reads: CASSTIRGGPNTEAFF. The CDR3 coding sequence is TGTGCCAGTAGTACAATTCGGGGGGGGCCAAACACTGAAGCTTTCTTT.

J is TRBJ1-1 and V is TRBV5-1; 7 bases are a match to TRBD1. Germline trimming cut 0 bases from V and 3 bases from J; bases unmatched to any gene: 8. Per germline, CDR1 SGHRS and CDR2 YFSETQ. This CDR3 is built from 16 residues. The CDR3 loop reads CASSLGITGDDTEAFF. As DNA, the CDR3 is TGCGCCAGCAGCTTGGGAATAACAGGGGACGACACTGAAGCTTTCTTT. Complete variable domain (other parts from reference TRBV5-1 and TRBJ1-1): KAGVTQTPRYLIKTRGQQVTLSCSPISGHRSVSWYQQTPGQGLQFLFEYFSETQRNKGNFPGRFSGRQFSNSRSEMNVSTLELGDSALYLCASSLGITGDDTEAFFGQGTRLTVV.

The rearrangement links TRBV19 to TRBJ1-5; D unclear. Germline V lookup: CDR1 LNHDA, CDR2 SQIVND (reference sequence). V lost 4 bases and J lost 9, with 16 bases in between. The CDR3 runs to 14 residues. The CDR3 protein is CASSSQVGSGPQHF. The CDR3 DNA reads as TGTGCCAGTAGTAGTCAGGTCGGGAGTGGGCCCCAGCATTTT.

The V call is TRBV5-1, the J call TRBJ1-1, with TRBD1 matching 8 bases. This CDR3 contains 12 residues. From germline, CDR1 is SGHRS and CDR2 YFSETQ. J gave up 11 bases and V 5 bases, and 8 bases lay outside the gene matches. The CDR3: CASSPGGGTAFF. As DNA, the CDR3 is TGCGCCAGCAGTCCAGGGGGCGGAACGGCTTTCTTT.

A single count supports this clone. This rearrangement joins TRBV18 to TRBJ1-2; D uncertain. V shed 3 bases and J shed 5 bases, with 22 bases lying between them. Germline V gene sequence: CDR1 KGHSH, CDR2 LQKENI. The CDR3 totals 17 residues. CDR3 residues: CASSPSRVARFEYGYTF. The CDR3 nucleotides are TGTGCCAGCTCACCCTCGAGGGTAGCACGGTTTGAGTATGGCTACACCTTC.

This chain links TRBV10-3 with TRBJ1-4, with D possibly being TRBD1 (5 bases). The CDR3 length is 16 residues. V was clipped by 0 bases and J by 3 bases, with 11 bases between them. Germline CDR1 reads ENHRY; CDR2 reads SYGVKD. CDR3 protein: CAISESWGTANEKLFF. The CDR3 region has the DNA TGTGCCATCAGTGAGTCCTGGGGCACCGCTAATGAAAAACTGTTTTTT.

The chain recombines TRBV12-3 or TRBV12-4 with TRBJ1-1; a possible D gene is TRBD1 (5 bases). CDR3 length: 13 residues. V was trimmed by 3 bases and J by 8 bases, leaving 13 bases between them. The CDR3 bases are TGTGCCAGCAGTTTGGGGGGTCCTTCCGAAGCTTTCTTT. Protein sequence: CASSLGGPSEAFF.

V is TRBV6-5 and J is TRBJ2-2; tentatively, D is TRBD1 (5 bases). The germline V gene has CDR1 MNHEY and CDR2 SVGAGI. Deletions cut 7 bases from V and 0 bases from J, with 12 bases between. The CDR3 loop spans 15 amino acids. CDR3 DNA: TGTGCCAGCACCCAGGGTCCATCGAACACCGGGGAGCTGTTTTTT. Protein product: CASTQGPSNTGELFF.

The chain combines TRBV27 with TRBJ1-2, with TRBD1 identical over 12 bases. The CDR3 totals 17 residues. The germline V gene has CDR1 MNHEY and CDR2 SMNVEV (reference sequence). V was clipped by 4 bases and J by 6 bases; unmatched bases: 12. The chain's CDR3 is CASSSLGDRGLLDGYTF. In DNA form, the CDR3 reads TGTGCCAGCAGTTCCCTGGGGGACAGGGGGCTATTGGATGGCTACACCTTC.

The chain links TRBV19 to TRBJ1-1, with D unresolved. Trimming removed 4 bases at V and 0 bases at J, with 6 bases between. Germline V gene data show CDR1 as LNHDA and CDR2 as SQIVND (reference sequence). There are 13 residues in the CDR3. Here the CDR3 DNA reads TGTGCCAGTAGTACCTTTTTGAACACTGAAGCTTTCTTT. It encodes CASSTFLNTEAFF. Variable domain in full (rest from reference TRBV19 and TRBJ1-1): DGGITQSPKYLFRKEGQNVTLSCEQNLNHDAMYWYRQDPGQGLRLIYYSQIVNDFQKGDIAEGYSVSREKKESFPLTVTSAQKNPTAFYLCASSTFLNTEAFFGQGTRLTVV.

This chain uses TRBV5-1 with TRBJ2-1, with no clear D. The ends were cut back, 4 bases at V and 7 bases at J, with 12 bases in the middle. The CDR3 spans 13 residues. Germline V CDR1 and CDR2: SGHRS, YFSETQ. The CDR3 region is CASSLGNGNEQFF. The CDR3 nucleotides read TGCGCCAGCAGCCTGGGGAACGGGAATGAGCAGTTCTTC. The whole variable domain, remainder taken from reference TRBV5-1 and TRBJ2-1, is KAGVTQTPRYLIKTRGQQVTLSCSPISGHRSVSWYQQTPGQGLQFLFEYFSETQRNKGNFPGRFSGRQFSNSRSEMNVSTLELGDSALYLCASSLGNGNEQFFGPGTRLTVL.

The chain has TRBV28 and TRBJ1-3; D uncertain. The CDR3 is made up of 16 amino acids. Germline loops: CDR1 MDHEN, CDR2 SYDVKM. Trimming shortened V by 3 bases and J by 0 bases, and 12 bases separated the two germline ends. The CDR3, as DNA: TGTGCCAGCAGTTTGGCAGGACTCCCCTCTGGAAACACCATATATTTT. Protein: CASSLAGLPSGNTIYF.

A remark on this clone: At one end the junction does not follow the germline gene, possibly because of a read error. This sequence joins TRBV6-6 and TRBJ2-1; 8 bases are shared with TRBD2. The CDR3 covers 15 residues. Germline values: CDR1 MNHNY, CDR2 SVGAGI (reference sequence). The CDR3: CASSYDGGAHNGQFF. The CDR3 DNA sequence: TGTGCCAGCAGTTACGACGGGGGGGCCCACAATGGGCAGTTCTTC.

The rearrangement joins TRBV10-1 to TRBJ2-4; 8 bases map to TRBD1. The CDR3 has 18 residues. Per the germline V gene, CDR1 is WNHNN and CDR2 is SYGVQD (reference sequence). After removal of 3 bases from V and 0 bases from J, the junction contained 10 bases not matched to a gene. The CDR3 DNA is TGCGCCAGCAGTGAAGGCAGGGGGCGAACCCTAGCCAAAAACATTCAGTACTTC. Its protein product is CASSEGRGRTLAKNIQYF.

The chain uses TRBV11-2 and TRBJ1-4; TRBD1 aligns across 7 bases. V lost 5 bases to trimming and J lost 6 bases; unmatched junction nucleotides: 9. The CDR3 is 15 amino acids. The germline gives CDR1 SGHAT, CDR2 FQNNGV. DNA of the CDR3: TGTGCCAGCAGCCTCCAGACAGGGAAGGATGAAAAACTGTTTTTT. Amino acids: CASSLQTGKDEKLFF.